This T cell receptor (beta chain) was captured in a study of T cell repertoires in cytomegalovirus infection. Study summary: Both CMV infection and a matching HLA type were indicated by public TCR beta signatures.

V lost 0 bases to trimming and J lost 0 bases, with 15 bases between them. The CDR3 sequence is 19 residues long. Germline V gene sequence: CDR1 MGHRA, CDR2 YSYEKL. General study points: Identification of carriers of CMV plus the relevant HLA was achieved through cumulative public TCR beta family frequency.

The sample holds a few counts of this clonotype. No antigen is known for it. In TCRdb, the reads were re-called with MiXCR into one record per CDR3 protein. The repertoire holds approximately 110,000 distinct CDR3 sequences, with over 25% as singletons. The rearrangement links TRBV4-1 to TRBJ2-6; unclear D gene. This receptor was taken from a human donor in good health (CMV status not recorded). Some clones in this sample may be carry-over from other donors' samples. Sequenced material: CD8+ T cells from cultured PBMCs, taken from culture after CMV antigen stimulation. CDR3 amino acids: CASSQDTLQTHSGANVLTF. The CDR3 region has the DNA TGCGCCAGCAGCCAAGATACACTACAGACCCACTCTGGGGCCAACGTCCTGACTTTC.